Below, one T cell receptor (beta chain) is given with its context. This entry belongs to a study of OX40 agonist ivuxolimab in advanced cancers. Study information: Anti-PD-1, anti-PD-L1 or anti-CTLA-4 therapy given earlier was allowed, and approximately 43% had some.

This CDR3 is built from 16 residues. Germline CDR1 MNHEY, CDR2 SMNVEV (reference sequence). Trimming at V came to 5 bases and at J to 4 bases, leaving 11 bases not matched to a gene. The method was immunoSEQ multiplex PCR; TCRdb's version includes in-frame clones alone and lacks a portion of them. Of more than 40,000 clones listed, 88% are singletons. This sequence joins TRBV27 and TRBJ2-7; 10 bases map to TRBD2. The sample in question was CD4+ or CD8+ T cells sorted from blood, obtained in a trial of the OX40 agonist ivuxolimab. This clonotype was sampled from an adult with an advanced solid tumor such as melanoma, head and neck, liver or kidney cancer. CDR3 region: CASSPNSGTSAYEQYF. The CDR3 nucleotides are TGTGCCAGCAGTCCCAACTCCGGGACTAGCGCGTACGAGCAGTACTTC.